This T cell receptor beta chain was found in a study of regulatory T cells in long-lasting Graves disease. The time point here: newly diagnosed GD, antithyroid drugs for less than 3 months. Generation of the TCR library employed RNA extracted from PBMCs. EDTA tubes collected around 8.7 milliliters of peripheral blood. This clonotype was observed at least ten times. To make TCR beta libraries, researchers used iRepertoire HTBI primers and Arm-PCR of CDR3 regions. TCRdb used MiXCR to reprocess the multiplex PCR reads, holding one entry per CDR3 protein. In the table there are 560,000 or so distinct CDR3 sequences, 15% to 20% of which are singletons. The same data also contributed to another study, on T cells in Graves' hyperthyroidism and ophthalmopathy.

The receptor was isolated from a man aged 18-30 years with Graves disease. The specimen comprised peripheral blood mononuclear cells (PBMCs), sampled at new diagnosis, from a patient treated with antithyroid drugs.

The CDR3 loop reads CSARVGTEYNEQFF. CDR3 DNA sequence: TGCAGTGCTAGAGTGGGGACAGAATACAATGAGCAGTTCTTC. This chain connects TRBV20-1 to TRBJ2-1, with TRBD1 matching over 7 bases. The J segment lost 4 bases and the V segment lost 1 base, leaving 4 bases of the junction unmatched. The length of the CDR3 is 14 residues. The V gene's germline CDR1 is DFQATT and CDR2 SNEGSKA (reference sequence).